The 13 T cell receptor beta chains presented below share a single source sample, sequenced in a study of tumor-infiltrating lymphocytes in primary liver carcinoma. Co-extraction of both nucleic acids (RNA and DNA) used about 19-33 mg of unsorted bulk tissue. The researchers produced TCR beta cDNA from approximately 0.45 ug total RNA with a constant-region primer. Slightly modified ARM-PCR served as the procedure for the TCR beta libraries. These libraries came from three rounds of nested multiplex PCR. It was with TRBV1-TRBV30 forward primers and a C-beta reverse primer that the first two PCR rounds were run, at roughly 10 cycles each. A single record per CDR3 protein comes from TCRdb applying MiXCR to the multiplex PCR reads. The data hold approximately 79,000 distinct CDR3 sequences, with about 72% observed a single time. Sequencing was carried out using liver tumor tissue from sampling region 4. Described subset: tumor region T4, right-lateral pole. The receptors were gathered from a man aged 35-49 years with primary liver carcinoma and hepatitis B virus infection.

There are many counts of this clonotype. This chain uses TRBV30 with TRBJ1-2, with D possibly matching TRBD1 (5 bases). The V and J ends lost 0 bases and 4 bases respectively, with 18 bases between them. Germline V lookup: CDR1 GTSNPN, CDR2 SVGIG (reference sequence). This CDR3 has 16 amino acids. This CDR3 reads CAWSVRGTGGFYGYTF. The CDR3 coding sequence is TGTGCCTGGAGTGTACGAGGGACCGGCGGATTCTATGGCTACACCTTC.

For this clonotype: This may be a read error, as it is one base from a much larger clone. V and J are TRBV29-1 and TRBJ1-1; D may be TRBD1 (6 bases). The V gene's germline CDR1 is SQVTM and CDR2 ANQGSEA. The CDR3 extends over 12 amino acids. The CDR3 coding sequence is TGCAACGGTGGGGGGGGCGATAGTGAAGCTTTCTTT. This codes for CNGGGGDSEAFF.

Concerning this clonotype itself: The conserved phenylalanine or tryptophan normally closing the CDR3 is absent here, so this likely arose from a read error. The DNA is left out, because the CDR3 cannot be placed on it with certainty; the CDR3 is given as TCRdb lists it. The chain recombines TRBV4-1 with TRBJ2-7; the table names TRBD1, a call not compared with the DNA. Termini included, the CDR3 measures 14 amino acids. In germline, CDR1 is MGHRA, CDR2 YSYEKL. CDR3 protein: CASRPGPGSYEQYI.

Regarding this clonotype: A much larger clonotype is one base distant, so this may be a read error. This CDR3 fails to terminate in the conserved phenylalanine or tryptophan, so it likely reflects a read error. The chain joins TRBV5-1 to TRBJ2-1; 10 bases are shared with TRBD2. The CDR3 totals 18 residues. Germline loops: CDR1 SGHRS, CDR2 YFSETQ. The J segment lost 2 bases and the V segment lost 4 bases, leaving 12 bases of the junction unmatched. CDR3 bases: TGCGCCAGCAGCCCGGGGGCGGCTAGCGGGAGCACCTACAATGAGCAGTTCCTC. It is translated as CASSPGAASGSTYNEQFL.

About this clonotype: One end of the junction does not line up with germline, which may come from a read error. The chain uses TRBV11-2 and TRBJ2-2, with 7 bases fitting TRBD2. The CDR3 length is 16 residues. Looked up from germline, CDR1 is SGHAT and CDR2 is FQNNGV. The CDR3 spells CVSSLVARAGTGEPFF. CDR3 bases: TGTGTCAGCAGCCTAGTGGCGCGAGCGGGAACCGGGGAGCCGTTTTTT.

V usage is TRBV20-1 and J usage is TRBJ2-1; 9 bases map to TRBD1. CDR3 size: 11 residues. Germline V gene sequence: CDR1 DFQATT, CDR2 SNEGSKA (reference sequence). Here the CDR3 reads CNTGQGYEQFF. CDR3 nucleotide sequence: TGCAATACCGGACAGGGGTATGAGCAGTTCTTC.

A few counts support this clonotype. A much larger clone differs from this one at a single base, so this may be a read error. This chain uses TRBV6-1 with TRBJ1-4; a weak D match, TRBD1 (6 bases). The length of the CDR3 is 15 residues. Looked up from germline, CDR1 is MNHNS and CDR2 is SASEGT. The DNA of the CDR3 is TGTGCCAGCAGTGAAGGGGGGGGGGCTTATGAAGAACTGTTTTTT. It encodes CASSEGGGAYEELFF.

On this clonotype: Germline is not matched at one junction end, which may reflect a read error. This chain uses TRBV6-2 or TRBV6-3 with TRBJ1-5, with unresolved D. Germline-derived CDR1 and CDR2 are MNHEY and SVGEGT. There are 16 residues in the CDR3. This chain's CDR3 is CVSSFDPAWGNQPQHF. As DNA, the CDR3 is TGTGTCAGCAGTTTTGATCCAGCATGGGGCAATCAGCCCCAGCATTTT.

A note on this clonotype: A much larger clone differs by one base, so this may be a read error. The CDR3 DNA follows: TGTGCCAGCAGTCCCCCAGGGCACGAGCAGTACTTC. Protein sequence: CASSPPGHEQYF. The chain couples TRBV28 to TRBJ2-7; D is possibly TRBD1 (5 bases). Germline CDR1 and CDR2: MDHEN and SYDVKM. The CDR3 loop spans 12 amino acids. Trimming shortened V by 5 bases and J by 5 bases, and 10 bases separated the two germline ends.

About this clonotype: The junction differs from germline at one of its ends, possibly a read error. This chain uses TRBV11-2 with TRBJ2-7; D ambiguous. The CDR3 spans 14 residues. Germline loops: CDR1 SGHAT, CDR2 FQNNGV. DNA for the CDR3: TGTGACAGCAGCTTAACGGCCGGAACCTACGAGCAGTACTTC. Its protein product is CDSSLTAGTYEQYF. The whole variable domain, filled in from reference TRBV11-2 and TRBJ2-7, reads EAGVAQSPRYKIIEKRQSVAFWCNPISGHATLYWYQQILGQGPKLLIQFQNNGVVDDSQLPKDRFSAERLKGVDSTLKIQPAKLEDSAVYLCDSSLTAGTYEQYFGPGTRLTVT.

This clonotype was seen many times. The rearrangement links TRBV29-1 to TRBJ1-1, with D perhaps matching TRBD1 (5 bases). The CDR3 contains 13 residues. V was pared by 6 bases and J by 1 base, with 12 bases between. Germline V CDR1 and CDR2: SQVTM, ANQGSEA. The CDR3 nucleotides are TGCAGCGTCCGGGACGATTGGAACACTGAAGCTTTCTTT. As protein: CSVRDDWNTEAFF.

Details on this clonotype: The CDR3 ends on some other residue instead of the conserved phenylalanine or tryptophan, so this is likely a read error. The V call is TRBV4-1, the J call TRBJ2-5; 9 bases map to TRBD2. The CDR3 totals 17 residues. Germline values: CDR1 MGHRA, CDR2 YSYEKL. With 1 base clipped from V and 1 base from J, the junction kept 7 bases outside the gene matches. The CDR3 region has the DNA TGCGCCAGCAGCCAAGTTCTGGGTAGCGGGGGCCAAGAGACCCAGTACCTC. Its translation is CASSQVLGSGGQETQYL.

This clonotype was seen a single time. One junction end does not reproduce the germline sequence, and a read error may be involved. The V call is TRBV2, the J call TRBJ1-6; D gene unclear. The CDR3 covers 13 residues. CDR1 is SNHLY, CDR2 FYNNEI, per germline. This CDR3 reads CVSDETPNSPLHF. CDR3 nucleotide sequence: TGTGTCAGCGATGAAACCCCCAATTCACCTCTCCACTTT.